This TCR beta chain was identified during a study of identical twins. The study, taken as a whole, reports: Invariant T cells like MAIT and iNKT could partly confound the zero-insertion analyses.

Comment on this clonotype: Its cognate antigen is unknown. A much larger clone lies a single base off, so this may be a read error.

TCRdb passed the 5' RACE reads through MiXCR, listing each CDR3 protein once. The sample consists of around 250,000 distinct CDR3 sequences, roughly 13% of them appearing once. The CDR3 sequence is 18 residues long. Trimming took off 8 bases at V and 0 bases at J, with 26 bases between the two ends. This sample also belongs to another study, concerning yellow fever vaccine responses in identical twins.

This sequence joins TRBV12-3 or TRBV12-4 and TRBJ2-7; TRBD1 or TRBD2 may be the D gene (6 bases each). The specimen sequenced was memory (CD45RO+) T cells sorted from blood. This clonotype was sampled from a woman between 18 and 29 years old in good health. The CDR3 sequence is CASCLKPWGAGSSYEQYF. The CDR3 DNA sequence: TGTGCCAGCTGCCTTAAGCCGTGGGGGGCGGGGAGCTCCTACGAGCAGTACTTC.